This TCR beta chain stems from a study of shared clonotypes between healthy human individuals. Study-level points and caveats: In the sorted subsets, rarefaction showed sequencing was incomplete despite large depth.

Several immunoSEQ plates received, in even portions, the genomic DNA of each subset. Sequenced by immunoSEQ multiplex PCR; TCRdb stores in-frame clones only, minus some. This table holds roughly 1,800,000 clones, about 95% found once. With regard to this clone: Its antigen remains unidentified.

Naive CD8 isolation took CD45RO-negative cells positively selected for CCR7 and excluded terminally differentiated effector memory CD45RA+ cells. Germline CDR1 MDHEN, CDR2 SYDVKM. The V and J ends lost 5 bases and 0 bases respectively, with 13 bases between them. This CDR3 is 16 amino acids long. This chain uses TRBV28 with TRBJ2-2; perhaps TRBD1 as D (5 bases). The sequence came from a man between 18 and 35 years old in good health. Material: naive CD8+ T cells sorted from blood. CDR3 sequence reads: CASSHPTEANTGELFF. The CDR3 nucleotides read TGTGCCAGCAGTCACCCGACAGAAGCGAACACCGGGGAGCTGTTTTTT. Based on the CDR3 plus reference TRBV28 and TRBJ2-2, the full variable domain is DVKVTQSSRYLVKRTGEKVFLECVQDMDHENMFWYRQDPGLGLRLIYFSYDVKMKEKGDIPEGYSVSREKKERFSLILESASTNQTSMYLCASSHPTEANTGELFFGEGSRLTVL.